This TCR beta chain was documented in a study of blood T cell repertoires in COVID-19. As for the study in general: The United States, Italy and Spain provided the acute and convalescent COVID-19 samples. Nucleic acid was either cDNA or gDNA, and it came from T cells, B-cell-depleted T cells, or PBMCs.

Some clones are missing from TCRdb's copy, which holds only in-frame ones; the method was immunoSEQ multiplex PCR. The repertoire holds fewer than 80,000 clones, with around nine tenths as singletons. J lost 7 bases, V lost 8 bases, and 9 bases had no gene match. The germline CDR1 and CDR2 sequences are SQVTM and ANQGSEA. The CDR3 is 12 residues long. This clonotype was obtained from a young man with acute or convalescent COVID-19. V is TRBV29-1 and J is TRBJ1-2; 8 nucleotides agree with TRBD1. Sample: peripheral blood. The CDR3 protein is CSLLDRVGGYTF. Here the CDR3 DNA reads TGCAGCTTATTGGACAGGGTGGGTGGCTACACCTTC. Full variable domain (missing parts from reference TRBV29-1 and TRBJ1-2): SAVISQKPSRDICQRGTSLTIQCQVDSQVTMMFWYRQQPGQSLTLIATANQGSEATYESGFVIDKFPISRPNLTFSTLTVSNMSPEDSSIYLCSLLDRVGGYTFGSGTRLTVV.